Included here is one T cell receptor (beta chain) sequence, with context. It has no known antigen specificity. No much larger clone is present one base from it, and per-base qualities are unavailable. The cohort comprised 710 or so healthy bone marrow donors. All cohort members were sampled while nominally healthy, although unrecorded immune exposures were likely present. The donor was CMV seronegative and belonged to the group of 352 seronegative cohort members. A peripheral blood sample was provided by each donor, and peripheral blood mononuclear cells were used for TCR beta sequencing. Genomic DNA extraction from the blood cell samples was performed with the Qiagen DNeasy Blood Extraction Kit. This entry comes from a study of cytomegalovirus exposure and HLA in healthy donors (dated by TCRdb to about 2017). About the study as a whole: An earlier analysis of approximately 590 of the donors reported 250 to 300 Gb of sequence data and approximately 110 million unique TCR beta sequences from roughly 180 million T cells. Of the 300 to 450 genotyped donors, about 80% fell in the genetic ancestry cluster associated with self-reported Caucasian donors. The study used immunosequencing to profile the T cell repertoires of approximately 640 subjects and linked those repertoires to cytomegalovirus serostatus. In a later genetic analysis, genome-wide SNP genotypes for about three fifths of the 666 donors were used, and that subset was treated as a discovery cohort. To decide whether each TCR beta V gene segment behaved as functional or pseudogenic, an earlier analysis of some 570 of the donors relied on high-throughput TCR beta sequencing. Donor age, sex, ethnicity and CMV serostatus were collected together with the repertoire data. In addition to the first cohort of around 670 subjects, a separate validation cohort of over 90 different subjects was used. Class I and class II HLA loci were covered by the typing at four-digit resolution. Rather than using new phenotypic data, the later analysis identified candidate immune exposures from TCR beta sequences and from how often those sequences occurred across donors. The number of donors typed differed by locus, with about 620-630 for A, B, C, DRB1 and DQB1, 522 for DQA1, 600 to 610 for DPA1, and some 450 for DPB1. A later analysis re-analyzed previously published TCR beta repertoires from 666 donors and added high-resolution HLA genotyping to study TCR occurrence patterns. Every discovery cohort repertoire had been produced on one sequencing platform. Four to six DR-DQ haplotypes were handled as single units for association and clustering, since linkage in the cohort was strong. An early release covering roughly 600 HLA-typed donors comprised 250 to 350 gigabases of sequencing data and some 79 million unique TCR sequences. The study aimed to test whether signatures of past pathogen exposure could be identified by cataloging public T cell receptors. The study combined high-throughput TCR immunosequencing, statistical association of individual TCRs with disease status, and machine learning to predict cytomegalovirus infection status. Across approximately 400 genotyped donors of the cohort, an average of about 240,000 unique TCR beta nucleotide sequences per donor were sequenced, and roughly a sixth of those sequences were non-productive. Overall study outcomes, separate from this receptor: Strong co-occurrence of HLA alleles, especially DR and DQ, made assigning TCR associations to individual alleles difficult. In an earlier analysis of approximately 590 of the donors, most TCR beta V segments appeared in productive rearrangements about 87% or about 30% of the time, broadly matching IMGT annotations. In a later analysis, HLA-associated TCR beta chains showed more clonal expansion and lower generation probabilities than non-associated chains that were equally common. The authors suggested that the approach could potentially be extended to other disease states and immunological phenotypes. A later analysis found that most CMV-associated TCR beta chains appeared HLA-restricted, with HLA associations seemingly driven largely by CMV exposure. A later genetic analysis reported fewer N-insertions in productive TCRs among donors in an Asian-associated ancestry cluster than the roughly 700-donor mean. Only TCR beta chains were sequenced in this cohort, and the absence of alpha or paired-chain data limited detectable features. In vitro tests confirmed that a few of the cytomegalovirus-associated TCR beta chains recognize cytomegalovirus antigens. The study listed approximately 150 TCR beta chains as associated with cytomegalovirus. Correlated functional status among segregating V segments might reflect linkage disequilibrium, but an unknown experimental factor could not be ruled out. According to a later analysis, parvovirus B19, influenza, CMV and Epstein-Barr virus appeared linked to several top co-occurrence clusters. The only immune exposure information available for the cohort was CMV serostatus. In both the original and validation cohorts, the classifier was reported to diagnose cytomegalovirus status with high specificity and sensitivity. While some public TCRs were present in many individuals, most TCR sequences turned up only very rarely across donors. The sequencing pipeline was judged likely to have produced a cluster of highly shared sequence variants as a technical artifact. Presence/absence analyses assumed roughly uniform sequencing depth across donors, an assumption that may not hold. An association between a missense DCLRE1C variant and V-gene and J-gene trimming of TCR beta chains was found in a later genetic analysis and replicated in an independent cohort. Roughly 17 rarely observed V segments, including chromosome 9 orphons, were excluded from the earlier analysis of a few hundred of the donors because counts were too low. A later analysis found that TCR association rates varied across HLA loci, with DRB1 alleles showing the most associated TCRs and HLA-C alleles the fewest. A further reported finding was that TCR beta sequences accurately predicted the HLA-A and HLA-B alleles for most subjects in the first cohort. Because HLA typing was unavailable for some donors at each locus, only the typed subset was used in association tests. The 87-base-pair reads could not distinguish some IMGT-functional V segments, including TRBV6-2 and TRBV6-3, so those segments were excluded. At a false discovery rate of 0.05, a later analysis linked under 20,000 TCR beta sequences to specific HLA alleles.

The library was prepared using the immunoSEQ multiplex PCR assay. For the multiplex PCR, a mixture combining 60 forward primers for TCR Vbeta segments and 13 reverse primers for TCR Jbeta segments was used. Amplification of the CDR3 region of rearranged TCR beta genes was performed with a multiplex PCR assay on genomic DNA. On the Illumina HiSeq System, the amplified TCR beta libraries were sequenced as 87-base-pair reads. On the study's bioinformatics: A later analysis tallied 75 million to 85 million unique TCR beta chains across the 550 to 850 repertoires, and about 12 million of those chains were shared by two or more donors. A nearest-neighbor algorithm error-corrected the raw reads and collapsed the reads into unique sequences, merging closely related sequences to remove PCR and sequencing errors. Alignment of CDR3 sequences to IMGT reference sequences was used to assign V, D and J gene segments. Each retained sequence needed at least a six-nucleotide match to both a V gene segment and a J gene segment. Rearrangements were called productive when the CDR3 lacked stop codons and stayed in frame with V and J; all others were non-productive. Following IMGT convention, CDR3 was defined as the stretch from the second conserved V-encoded cysteine to the conserved J-encoded phenylalanine. Sequences without an unambiguous match to a single V gene segment were excluded from the earlier analysis of several hundred of the donors. In an earlier analysis of approximately 590 of the donors, V segments were called functional above 56.7% productive rearrangements and were called segregating when the between-donor standard deviation exceeded 5%. A statistical classification framework was built to diagnose cytomegalovirus status from the catalog of TCR beta chain sequences. In a later analysis, V and J genes were assigned by comparing TCR nucleotide sequences against IMGT/GENE-DB human TR gene sequences. A later analysis assigned CDR3 sequences and most-parsimonious VDJ recombination scenarios with the TCRdist pipeline. In a later analysis, each TCR beta chain was defined by its CDR3 amino acid sequence together with its V-gene family, and reads lacking a unique V-gene family were excluded. To address suspected cross-contamination and a sequencing artifact, a later analysis removed around 600 highly shared, low-generation-probability nucleotide sequences. A later analysis calculated a clonal expansion index for each public chain from normalized within-repertoire ranks of inferred template counts. Generation probabilities in a later analysis came from a VDJ recombination model fitted to out-of-frame rearrangements, and those results were checked against IGoR. A later analysis scored TCR-TCR, TCR-HLA and TCR-CMV co-occurrence with hypergeometric tests, applying a repertoire-size bias correction to TCR pairs. False discovery rates were estimated in a later analysis by permuting HLA or CMV assignments 20 times. In a later analysis, co-occurring TCRs were grouped using DBSCAN, and TCRdist sequence similarity was added for clustering within HLA-allele-positive subsets. For co-occurrence clustering, repertoires with fewer than 30,000 or more than 120,000 public chains were excluded, along with four to six repertoires with anomalous nucleotide sharing. The table was pulled from immuneACCESS by TCRdb, which kept in-frame rearrangements only. Such tables lose some clones; where checked, under half of the loss comes from unresolved V genes, and the rest has no known cause. V and J calls plus clone size are reproduced from that table; the DNA served to infer D and trimming. This sample is represented by under 150,000 clones; about 73% of them were singletons. Roughly 6.3% of the sample goes to the ten largest clones.

Based on the germline V gene (reference sequence), the CDR1 and CDR2 sequences are SGHAT and FQDESV. Cut back by 2 bases and 1 base, the V and J ends lie 5 bases apart. Including cysteine and phenylalanine, the CDR3 has 14 amino acids. Only the CDR3 DNA is retained, 42 bases long and in frame from the first base. This sequence was found in a woman between 35 and 50 years old in good health and CMV-seronegative. Source material: PBMCs. The sequence links TRBV11-1 to TRBJ2-2; too little of a D gene remains to name it. The sequence in DNA is TGTGCCAGCAGCTTATCTCTGAACACCGGGGAGCTGTTTTTT. It encodes CASSLSLNTGELFF.